The entry below gives a single TCR beta chain sequence along with its context. Antigen specificity is unknown. Each of the patients experienced relapse following autologous stem cell transplantation, and their brentuximab vedotin exposure differed. Some clones are missing from TCRdb's copy, which holds only in-frame ones; the method was immunoSEQ multiplex PCR. The top ten hold 5% to 6% of the sample, which has more than 55,000 clones, 85% to 90% seen once. This specimen belongs to a study of PD-1 blockade in classical Hodgkin lymphoma. Findings and limits, study-wide: CD8+ TCR diversity did not rise significantly by C4D1, unlike CD4+. Baseline TCR diversity was reportedly lower in newly diagnosed patients than in healthy donors. It was reported as lower still in relapsed/refractory patients.

The junction had 7 bases not matched to a gene; V was cut back by 5 bases and J by 4 bases. The length of the CDR3 is 16 residues. Germline lookup yields CDR1 MNHEY and CDR2 SMNVEV (reference sequence). The V gene is TRBV27, the J gene TRBJ2-2; 10 nucleotides agree with TRBD1. The receptor was isolated from a human donor with classical Hodgkin lymphoma. This sample comprised peripheral blood mononuclear cells (PBMCs), obtained before the second cycle of nivolumab. The CDR3 loop reads CASSHPWTGGTGELFF. In DNA, the CDR3 is TGTGCCAGCAGTCATCCCTGGACAGGGGGCACCGGGGAGCTGTTTTTT.